These 22 T cell receptor beta chains were sequenced from one sample in a study of blood T cell repertoires in COVID-19. Generated by immunoSEQ multiplex PCR, the TCRdb table keeps only in-frame clones and is missing some. Found here are approximately 270,000 clones, 85% to 90% of them singletons; the top ten hold 0.7% to 0.9%. The material sequenced was peripheral blood. Receptors were obtained from a man between 25 and 39 years old with acute or convalescent COVID-19.

The chain couples TRBV28 to TRBJ2-7, with TRBD2 matching over 9 bases. V shed 2 bases, J shed 2 bases, and the junction held 1 base outside the gene matches. Germline CDR1 and CDR2: MDHEN and SYDVKM. The CDR3 extends over 14 amino acids. CDR3 sequence (DNA): TGTGCCAGCAGTTTAGCGGGGGGGCCCTACGAGCAGTACTTC. Protein: CASSLAGGPYEQYF.

CDR3 amino acids: CASSGEGRERRETQYF. As DNA, the CDR3 is TGTGCCAGCAGTGGAGAGGGGCGGGAGAGAAGGGAGACCCAGTACTTC. J is TRBJ2-5 and V is TRBV6-1; 7 bases map to TRBD2. This CDR3 contains 16 residues. Trimming took 4 bases from V and 5 from J; bases not matched to a gene: 13. In germline, CDR1 is MNHNS, CDR2 SASEGT.

This clone has just a few counts. The V gene is TRBV7-9, the J gene TRBJ1-6, with 8 bases identical to TRBD1. The CDR3 is 14 residues long. V shed 2 bases and J 14 bases; nucleotides not matched to a gene: 8. Germline CDR1 reads SEHNR; CDR2 reads FQNEAQ (reference sequence). The CDR3 loop reads CASSLSSRGPALHF. The CDR3 DNA reads TGTGCCAGCAGCTTAAGTTCCAGGGGGCCAGCCCTCCACTTT. The variable domain in full, completed from reference TRBV7-9 and TRBJ1-6, reads DTGVSQNPRHKITKRGQNVTFRCDPISEHNRLYWYRQTLGQGPEFLTYFQNEAQLEKSRLLSDRFSAERPKGSFSTLEIQRTEQGDSAMYLCASSLSSRGPALHFGNGTRLTVT.

The chain links TRBV28 to TRBJ2-1, with D hard to call. Germline V gives CDR1 MDHEN, CDR2 SYDVKM. V lost 7 bases and J lost 12, with 16 bases in between. The CDR3 consists of 12 residues. CDR3 sequence: CASKLYSGGQFF. In DNA form, the CDR3 reads TGTGCCAGCAAATTATATTCGGGTGGGCAGTTCTTC.

This clone appeared a single time. The chain has TRBV5-5 and TRBJ1-4, with D uncertain. The CDR3 loop spans 12 amino acids. Germline values: CDR1 SGHKS, CDR2 YYEKEE (reference sequence). V dropped 5 bases and J dropped 7 bases, with 9 bases sitting between them. The CDR3 DNA reads TGTGCCAGCAGAAGAGCGGGTGAAAAACTGTTTTTT. As protein: CASRRAGEKLFF.

The chain couples TRBV5-4 to TRBJ2-7, with TRBD2 matching over 7 bases. This CDR3 is built from 13 residues. V lost 6 bases and J lost 4; bases outside the gene matches: 7. Germline-derived CDR1 and CDR2 are SGHNT and YYREEE (reference sequence). CDR3 loop: CASTFSGSYEQYF. In DNA, the CDR3 is TGTGCCAGCACTTTTAGCGGGTCGTACGAGCAGTACTTC.

This chain joins TRBV5-1 and TRBJ1-3; D not resolved. V was trimmed by 3 bases and J by 2 bases, leaving 12 bases between them. This CDR3 region has 15 residues. The germline gives CDR1 SGHRS, CDR2 YFSETQ. The CDR3 region is CASSSGGSPGNTIYF. DNA of the CDR3: TGCGCCAGCAGCTCGGGAGGGAGCCCTGGAAACACCATATATTTT.

This chain joins TRBV3-1 (or the pseudogene TRBV3-2) and TRBJ2-1, with D unclear. V shed 2 bases and J shed 4 bases, with 6 bases lying between them. The CDR3 loop spans 13 amino acids. CDR1 and CDR2 (germline): LGHDT, YNNKEL (reference sequence). CDR3 sequence reads: CASSQNIYNEQFF. In nucleotides, the CDR3 is TGTGCCAGCAGCCAAAACATATACAATGAGCAGTTCTTC.

The V call is TRBV4-1, the J call TRBJ2-3, with 11 nucleotides matching TRBD2. V lost 6 bases, J lost 0 bases, and 2 bases stayed unmatched. There are 15 residues in the CDR3. Germline CDR1 is MGHRA and CDR2 is YSYEKL. This chain's CDR3 is CASRPSGGSTDTQYF. CDR3 DNA: TGCGCCAGCAGGCCTAGCGGGGGGAGCACAGATACGCAGTATTTT.

The chain recombines TRBV19 with TRBJ2-7, with 12 bases aligning to TRBD2. This CDR3 spans 15 amino acids. Germline V gene sequence: CDR1 LNHDA, CDR2 SQIVND (reference sequence). V trimming: 6 bases; J trimming: 3 bases; junction bases outside the gene matches: 6. Here the CDR3 reads CASRTPTSGGYEQYF. DNA of the CDR3: TGTGCCAGTAGAACGCCGACTAGCGGGGGCTACGAGCAGTACTTC.

The chain links TRBV4-1 to TRBJ1-3, with 7 bases identical to TRBD1. The CDR3 length is 16 residues. Germline assignment: CDR1 MGHRA and CDR2 YSYEKL. Losses at the gene ends were 2 bases for V and 3 bases for J; bases not matched to a gene: 7. The CDR3 DNA reads as TGCGCCAGCAGCCAACCTATCAGGGACAGTGGAAACACCATATATTTT. This gives the protein CASSQPIRDSGNTIYF.

The V call is TRBV19, the J call TRBJ2-2; 8 bases are a match to TRBD1. This CDR3 contains 14 residues. The germline V gene encodes CDR1 LNHDA and CDR2 SQIVND (reference sequence). Losses at the gene ends were 5 bases for V and 6 bases for J; bases not matched to a gene: 5. Here the CDR3 reads CASSVNRGAGELFF. CDR3 DNA sequence: TGTGCCAGTAGTGTCAACAGGGGGGCCGGGGAGCTGTTTTTT.

The chain uses TRBV6-1 and TRBJ2-1; D uncertain. Trimming left V 3 bases short and J 1 base short, with 10 bases between. The CDR3 totals 15 residues. The germline V gene has CDR1 MNHNS and CDR2 SASEGT. CDR3 residues: CASSDRFQSYNEQFF. As DNA, the CDR3 is TGTGCCAGCAGTGATCGGTTCCAATCCTACAATGAGCAGTTCTTC.

The chain links TRBV12-3 or TRBV12-4 to TRBJ1-1, with 7 bases matching TRBD1. With V trimmed by 5 bases and J by 11 bases, 8 bases remained unmatched. This CDR3 is 12 amino acids long. The CDR3 bases are TGTGCCAGCAGTGTACAGGGGCCAACGGCTTTCTTT. Amino acid sequence: CASSVQGPTAFF.

In its sample, this clone was seen a few times. The genes are TRBV7-3 and TRBJ1-3; TRBD1 aligns across 7 bases. Trimming at V came to 5 bases and at J to 3 bases, leaving 7 bases not matched to a gene. Germline CDR1 is SGHTA and CDR2 is FQGTGA. The CDR3 totals 15 residues. CDR3 loop: CASSPGGNIGNTIYF. The CDR3 nucleotides read TGTGCCAGCAGCCCAGGGGGTAATATTGGAAACACCATATATTTT.

This clone was detected only a few times. The gene calls are TRBV7-9 and TRBJ1-4; a weak D match, TRBD1 (5 bases). Deletions cut 5 bases from V and 0 bases from J, with 10 bases between. The CDR3 spans 15 residues. Per the germline V gene, CDR1 is SEHNR and CDR2 is FQNEAQ (reference sequence). The DNA for the CDR3 is TGTGCCAGCAGCCTAGACAGTACAACTAATGAAAAACTGTTTTTT. Its translation: CASSLDSTTNEKLFF. Together with reference TRBV7-9 and TRBJ1-4, the CDR3 gives the full variable domain: DTGVSQNPRHKITKRGQNVTFRCDPISEHNRLYWYRQTLGQGPEFLTYFQNEAQLEKSRLLSDRFSAERPKGSFSTLEIQRTEQGDSAMYLCASSLDSTTNEKLFFGSGTQLSVL.

The chain joins TRBV28 to TRBJ1-1, with TRBD1 matching 7 bases. Germline values: CDR1 MDHEN, CDR2 SYDVKM. Germline trimming cut 8 bases from V and 0 bases from J; bases unmatched to any gene: 9. The CDR3 has 15 amino acids. CDR3 coding DNA: TGTGCCAGCCTATCCCGGACAGGCTTGAACACTGAAGCTTTCTTT. The encoded protein is CASLSRTGLNTEAFF.

Points on this clone: The junction differs from germline at one of its ends, possibly a read error. The chain recombines TRBV7-7 with TRBJ2-1, with 11 bases fitting TRBD2. CDR1 and CDR2 (germline): SSHAT, FNYEAQ (reference sequence). The CDR3 contains 15 residues. The CDR3 sequence: CASSLAGGPYNEQFF. DNA of the CDR3: TGTGCTAGCAGCTTAGCGGGAGGGCCCTACAATGAGCAGTTCTTC.

The chain has TRBV7-8 and TRBJ2-5, with D uncertain. Deletions cut 0 bases from V and 5 bases from J, with 10 bases between. There are 14 residues in the CDR3. The germline V gene encodes CDR1 SGHVS and CDR2 FQNEAQ. CDR3 in DNA: TGTGCCAGCAGCTTAGCCTTCGTTCGGGAGACCCAGTACTTC. Residues: CASSLAFVRETQYF.

The sample holds one count of this clone. CDR3 region: CASSISAGGYNEQFF. CDR3 nucleotide sequence: TGTGCCAGTAGTATATCCGCGGGGGGGTACAATGAGCAGTTCTTC. This chain connects TRBV19 to TRBJ2-1; 9 positions match TRBD2. CDR1 is LNHDA and CDR2 is SQIVND in the germline V gene (reference sequence). V lost 2 bases, J lost 4 bases, and 3 bases stayed unmatched. The CDR3 length is 15 residues.

The chain combines TRBV20-1 with TRBJ2-5, with 10 bases matching TRBD2. This CDR3 region has 15 residues. The germline V gene encodes CDR1 DFQATT and CDR2 SNEGSKA (reference sequence). Trimming removed 3 bases from V and 4 bases from J; junction bases left unmatched: 8. The CDR3 here is CSASRSSGRRETQYF. CDR3 DNA: TGCAGTGCTAGTAGATCTAGCGGGAGACGAGAGACCCAGTACTTC.

The rearrangement links TRBV19 to TRBJ1-5; tentatively, D is TRBD1 (5 bases). Trimming took 4 bases from V and 4 from J, leaving 14 bases between them. The CDR3 has 15 amino acids. Germline CDR1 is LNHDA and CDR2 is SQIVND (reference sequence). CDR3 nucleotide sequence: TGTGCCAGTAGTACTCCAAACAAGGGGAATCAGCCCCAGCATTTT. Amino acids: CASSTPNKGNQPQHF.